The T cell receptor beta chain described here comes from a study of T cell changes during pregnancy in multiple sclerosis. The CDR3 has 15 amino acids. The germline gives CDR1 SGHTA, CDR2 FQGTGA. Trimming left V 3 bases short and J 4 bases short, with 14 bases between. Only in-frame clones appear in the TCRdb table, and some are missing; sequencing was by immunoSEQ multiplex PCR. The repertoire holds about 60,000 clones, 92% seen once, with more than 0.7% in the top ten. The chain joins TRBV7-3 to TRBJ2-3, with D unresolved. The sequenced sample was peripheral blood, obtained in the first trimester of pregnancy. The TCR sequence derives from a female donor with multiple sclerosis, enrolled in a pregnancy study. The CDR3 nucleotides are TGTGCCAGCAGCTTCTTAAGGAGCGCAGCAGATACGCAGTATTTT. Its translation: CASSFLRSAADTQYF. The whole variable domain, remainder taken from reference TRBV7-3 and TRBJ2-3, is GAGVSQTPSNKVTEKGKYVELRCDPISGHTALYWYRQSLGQGPEFLIYFQGTGAADDSGLPNDRFFAVRPEGSVSTLKIQRTERGDSAVYLCASSFLRSAADTQYFGPGTRLTVL.